The rows below give T cell receptor beta chains drawn from one sample of a study of Graves' ophthalmopathy and Graves' hyperthyroidism. MiXCR, run by TCRdb on the multiplex PCR reads, gives a single entry per CDR3 protein. The table records approximately 700,000 distinct CDR3 sequences, about 44% of them present only once. Sequencing was done on a sample of peripheral blood. These receptors all stem from an adult man with Graves' ophthalmopathy. CDR3s include the opening cysteine and the closing phenylalanine or tryptophan. Fields, in order: CDR3 DNA, CDR3 protein, J gene, V gene, clone size, D gene. A D gene is named only where the DNA matches it firmly. Rows may omit the clone size; those that give it use once, few, many or a size class.

TGCAGTGTCGGGACAGGGGAGGCCGGGTCTTTC | CSVGTGEAGSF | TRBJ2-7 | TRBV20-1 | - | TRBD1
TGCAGCGTTGGGAGCAGGGACTCTGGAAACACCATATATTTT | CSVGSRDSGNTIYF | TRBJ1-3 | TRBV29-1 | - | -
TGTGCCAGCAGTTTAAGGTATCGGGACAGGGGCAATCAGCCCCAGCATTTT | CASSLRYRDRGNQPQHF | TRBJ1-5 | TRBV24-1 | - | TRBD1
TGTGCCAGCAGCTGGGCGTCGGGGGTCCCTGAAGCTTTCTTT | CASSWASGVPEAFF | TRBJ1-1 | TRBV5-5 | many | -
TGTGCCACCAGCAAAGACGGGACTAGCAATGGCTACACCTTC | CATSKDGTSNGYTF | TRBJ1-2 | TRBV15 | - | -
TGTGCCACCAGCTCTGCCGGGGAAGCAGATACGCAGTATTTT | CATSSAGEADTQYF | TRBJ2-3 | TRBV15 | - | -
TGCGCCAGCAGCACAATACAGGGGGCCGGTTCACCCCTCCACTTT | CASSTIQGAGSPLHF | TRBJ1-6 | TRBV5-1 | few | TRBD1
TGTGCCAGCAGCTCCCGGACAGGGAGGGAACATGGCTACACCTTC | CASSSRTGREHGYTF | TRBJ1-2 | TRBV6-5 | few | TRBD1
TGTGCCAGCAGTCCCCGACGAGCGGACGAGCAGTACTTC | CASSPRRADEQYF | TRBJ2-7 | TRBV12-3/TRBV12-4 | many | -
TGCGCCAGCAGCCAGGATGGAAAAAGGGGGGAAGGCTACACCTTC | CASSQDGKRGEGYTF | TRBJ1-2 | TRBV4-3 | - | -
TGCATGACGGACAGGATGAACACTGAAGCTTTCTTT | CMTDRMNTEAFF | TRBJ1-1 | TRBV20-1 | - | TRBD1
TGTGCCAGCAGTGGAGACAGGGGAGCCGACTATGGCTACACCTTC | CASSGDRGADYGYTF | TRBJ1-2 | TRBV2 | many | TRBD1
TGTGCCAGCAGGCAGACAGGGGGCGGAATACAAGAGACCCAGTACTTC | CASRQTGGGIQETQYF | TRBJ2-5 | TRBV10-3 | few | TRBD1
TGTGCCAGCAGAGCCCGGGTCTTATCCTACGAGCAGTACTTC | CASRARVLSYEQYF | TRBJ2-7 | TRBV6-5 | - | -
TGTGCCAGCAGCGCGGACAAGACTAACTATGGCTACACCTTC | CASSADKTNYGYTF | TRBJ1-2 | TRBV2 | many | -
TGTGCCAGCAGATACAAGACGGACAGGGTGGAAGAGACCCAGTACTTC | CASRYKTDRVEETQYF | TRBJ2-5 | TRBV7-8 | - | TRBD1